The 23 T cell receptor beta chains below were found in one sample sequenced in a study of breast tumors, draining lymph nodes, adjacent tissues. From the multiplex PCR reads, TCRdb called clonotypes with MiXCR, one entry per CDR3 protein. The profile shows about 230,000 distinct CDR3 sequences, about 30% of them singletons. Axillary draining lymph nodes of breast cancer patients supplied the node samples. The sequencing input was axillary lymph node tissue. Receptors were obtained from a female donor with breast cancer. Some clones in this sample may be carry-over from other donors' samples.

This clonotype was counted ten times or more. This chain connects TRBV5-4 to TRBJ2-1, with D possibly matching TRBD2 (6 bases). Germline CDR1 and CDR2: SGHNT and YYREEE (reference sequence). V was shortened by 4 bases and J by 4 bases, with 18 bases between the two germline ends. The CDR3 extends over 16 amino acids. The CDR3: CASSLGGVEGYNEQFF. The CDR3 region has the DNA TGTGCCAGCAGCCTCGGGGGTGTGGAGGGTTACAATGAGCAGTTCTTC.

J is TRBJ2-7 and V is TRBV5-6; 9 nucleotides agree with TRBD1. The V gene end was trimmed by 1 base and the J gene end by 4 bases; junction bases not matched to a gene: 3. The CDR3 spans 14 residues. Per germline, CDR1 SGHDT and CDR2 YYEEEE. CDR3 loop: CASSLNRGQYEQYF. CDR3 in DNA: TGTGCCAGCAGCTTGAACAGGGGGCAATACGAGCAGTACTTC. Complete variable domain (other parts from reference TRBV5-6 and TRBJ2-7): DAGVTQSPTHLIKTRGQQVTLRCSPKSGHDTVSWYQQALGQGPQFIFQYYEEEERQRGNFPDRFSGHQFPNYSSELNVNALLLGDSALYLCASSLNRGQYEQYFGPGTRLTVT.

This clonotype was observed at least ten times. This chain joins TRBV2 and TRBJ2-7; perhaps TRBD1 as D (5 bases). The CDR3 spans 14 residues. Looked up from germline, CDR1 is SNHLY and CDR2 is FYNNEI. With 4 bases removed from V and 0 bases from J, the gap between germline ends came to 10 bases. This chain's CDR3 is CASSADTISYEQYF. The CDR3 bases are TGTGCCAGCAGTGCGGACACCATCTCCTACGAGCAGTACTTC.

The sample holds many counts of this clonotype. The rearrangement joins TRBV2 to TRBJ2-5; D perhaps matches TRBD1 (6 bases). CDR1 SNHLY and CDR2 FYNNEI come from the germline V gene. Trimming shortened V by 7 bases and J by 3 bases, and 12 bases separated the two germline ends. CDR3 length: 13 amino acids. The CDR3 spells CASTLDRKETQYF. The CDR3 nucleotides read TGTGCCAGCACACTTGACAGGAAAGAGACCCAGTACTTC.

This clonotype was found many times. The V call is TRBV20-1, the J call TRBJ1-6; D uncertain. Trimming cost V 1 base and J 9 bases, with 13 bases left between them. This CDR3 contains 14 residues. Germline V gene sequence: CDR1 DFQATT, CDR2 SNEGSKA (reference sequence). CDR3 DNA sequence: TGCAGTGCTAGAGGCGGCAGTGTGGCTTCACCCCTCCACTTT. Translated, it gives CSARGGSVASPLHF.

This clonotype occurred many times. CDR3 sequence: CATSDLGTSGNKFF. The CDR3 nucleotides are TGTGCCACCAGTGATTTAGGGACTAGCGGGAATAAGTTCTTC. The rearrangement joins TRBV24-1 to TRBJ2-1; 13 bases match TRBD2. This CDR3 is 14 amino acids long. Germline V gene sequence: CDR1 KGHDR, CDR2 SFDVKD. The V segment lost 1 base and the J segment 14 bases; nucleotides outside the gene matches: 4.

This clonotype was counted ten times or more. The chain couples TRBV10-3 to TRBJ1-2, with 9 bases aligning to TRBD1. CDR1 and CDR2 (germline): ENHRY, SYGVKD. This CDR3 contains 15 residues. With V trimmed by 6 bases and J by 0 bases, 5 bases remained unmatched. The CDR3 spells CAIRRDRDPNYGYTF. DNA for the CDR3: TGTGCCATCAGGAGGGACAGGGACCCTAACTATGGCTACACCTTC.

V usage is TRBV12-5 and J usage is TRBJ1-1; D gene ambiguous. The length of the CDR3 is 14 residues. CDR1 and CDR2 from the germline V gene are LGHNT and FRNRAP. Trimming removed 4 bases from V and 1 base from J, with 10 bases in between. This CDR3 reads CASGSSEGNTEAFF. The CDR3 DNA reads as TGTGCTAGTGGTTCTTCGGAGGGGAACACTGAAGCTTTCTTT.

This clonotype was found many times. This chain uses TRBV5-1 with TRBJ2-1; 8 nucleotides align to TRBD2. Unmatched junction bases numbered 12, after V lost 5 bases and J lost 8 bases. The CDR3 is 15 amino acids. Germline values: CDR1 SGHRS, CDR2 YFSETQ. CDR3 coding DNA: TGCGCCAGCAGGACTAGCGAAAAAAGGAGGGATGAGCAGTTCTTC. It specifies CASRTSEKRRDEQFF.

This clonotype was counted ten times or more. The V and J genes are TRBV30 and TRBJ2-7; 13 positions agree with TRBD2. The germline gives CDR1 GTSNPN, CDR2 SVGIG (reference sequence). The CDR3 covers 15 residues. V was pared by 3 bases and J by 2 bases, with 4 bases of the junction left unmatched. The CDR3 region has the DNA TGTGCCTGGAGCCTAGGGACTAGCGGGACCTACGAGCAGTACTTC. Its translation is CAWSLGTSGTYEQYF.

The rearrangement joins TRBV20-1 to TRBJ1-5; perhaps TRBD1 as D (6 bases). The length of the CDR3 is 13 residues. Germline CDR1 is DFQATT and CDR2 is SNEGSKA (reference sequence). The CDR3 coding sequence is TGCGGAGCTAGAGATACAGGGAGAGGAATCCAGCATTTT. Translated: CGARDTGRGIQHF.

This clonotype was counted at least ten times. The rearrangement joins TRBV30 to TRBJ1-3; weak D call: TRBD1 (5 bases). The CDR3 loop spans 13 amino acids. Trimming pared 4 bases from V and 1 base from J, leaving 8 bases between. CDR1 GTSNPN and CDR2 SVGIG come from the germline V gene (reference sequence). The CDR3 spells CAWNWGSGNTIYF. CDR3 nucleotides: TGTGCCTGGAATTGGGGGTCTGGAAACACCATATATTTT.

The chain is built from TRBV2 and TRBJ2-5; D possibly matches TRBD1 or TRBD2 (5 bases each). Germline V gives CDR1 SNHLY, CDR2 FYNNEI. The CDR3 consists of 16 residues. Trimming stripped 5 bases from V and 5 bases from J, with 21 bases between. DNA for the CDR3: TGTGCCAGCAGTTTACGGGTCCAGGCCGAGGGGGAGACCCAGTACTTC. It codes for CASSLRVQAEGETQYF.

In this sample, this clonotype turned up many times. The V gene is TRBV4-2, the J gene TRBJ2-3; D is uncertain. The CDR3 is made up of 15 amino acids. Germline lookup yields CDR1 LGHNA and CDR2 YNFKEQ. The V end lost 4 bases, the J end lost 4 bases, and 15 bases lay between the germline ends. The CDR3 here is CASSPSSKGPDTQYF. Here the CDR3 DNA reads TGTGCCAGCAGCCCCTCGTCAAAAGGGCCAGATACGCAGTATTTT.

For this clonotype: Just one base apart from a much larger clone, this may be a read error. The chain is built from TRBV6-1 and TRBJ1-3; no definite D call. Germline V gives CDR1 MNHNS, CDR2 SASEGT. With 6 bases removed from V and 4 bases from J, the gap between germline ends came to 16 bases. The CDR3 spans 15 residues. The CDR3, as DNA: TGTGCCAGCAGGCGGGTGGAGGGAGCGGGAAACACCATATATTTT. As protein: CASRRVEGAGNTIYF.

This clonotype was seen repeatedly, ten times or more. The rearrangement links TRBV29-1 to TRBJ2-7; D uncertain. This CDR3 region has 11 residues. Germline V gene data show CDR1 as SQVTM and CDR2 as ANQGSEA. V lost 3 bases to trimming and J lost 3 bases, with 6 bases between them. The CDR3 loop is CSVDVGYEQYF. CDR3 nucleotides: TGCAGCGTTGACGTGGGCTACGAGCAGTACTTC.

This clonotype was seen at least ten times. The gene calls are TRBV5-5 and TRBJ1-2, with D possibly being TRBD1 (6 bases). Germline V lookup: CDR1 SGHKS, CDR2 YYEKEE (reference sequence). The germline V and J ends were trimmed by 2 bases and 8 bases, with 19 bases remaining between them. This CDR3 has 15 residues. CDR3 coding DNA: TGTGCCAGCAGCTTTAATGATCCAGGGGCACGCGGCTACACCTTC. Its protein is CASSFNDPGARGYTF.

This sequence joins TRBV5-1 and TRBJ2-7, with 11 bases that match TRBD1. J gave up 4 bases and V 6 bases, and 9 bases lay outside the gene matches. This CDR3 contains 15 residues. Germline CDR1 and CDR2: SGHRS and YFSETQ. The CDR3: CASKFGGQGVYEQYF. CDR3 DNA sequence: TGCGCCAGCAAATTCGGGGGACAGGGGGTATACGAGCAGTACTTC. Full variable domain (rest looked up from reference TRBV5-1 and TRBJ2-7): KAGVTQTPRYLIKTRGQQVTLSCSPISGHRSVSWYQQTPGQGLQFLFEYFSETQRNKGNFPGRFSGRQFSNSRSEMNVSTLELGDSALYLCASKFGGQGVYEQYFGPGTRLTVT.

This clonotype was detected a few times. A clone one base away is much larger, so this may be a read error. This rearrangement joins TRBV24-1 to TRBJ2-1; D unclear. The CDR3 has 17 amino acids. From germline, CDR1 is KGHDR and CDR2 SFDVKD. The CDR3: CATSDRGRASSYNGQFF. The CDR3 coding sequence is TGTGCCACCAGTGACAGAGGACGTGCCAGCTCCTACAATGGGCAGTTCTTC.

The chain employs TRBV29-1 and TRBJ2-7; unclear D gene. Germline lookup yields CDR1 SQVTM and CDR2 ANQGSEA. There are 11 residues in the CDR3. The CDR3 DNA sequence: TGCAGTGGTGGCTCAAACTACGAGCAGTACTTC. Encoded protein: CSGGSNYEQYF.

At least ten counts were recorded for this clonotype. The chain uses TRBV11-2 and TRBJ2-7; no definite D call. CDR1 is SGHAT, CDR2 FQNNGV, per germline. With 0 bases removed from V and 7 bases from J, the gap between germline ends came to 10 bases. The length of the CDR3 is 13 residues. The CDR3, as DNA: TGTGCCAGCAGCTTAGATCGTGCAGGAGAGCAGTACTTC. As protein: CASSLDRAGEQYF.

This clonotype showed up many times. The rearrangement uses TRBV20-1 and TRBJ2-3; 8 bases map to TRBD2. V lost 0 bases, J lost 4 bases, and 6 bases stayed unmatched. There are 15 residues in the CDR3. From germline, CDR1 is DFQATT and CDR2 SNEGSKA (reference sequence). DNA for the CDR3: TGCAGTGCTAGAGATGGGACTAGAACGTCAGATACGCAGTATTTT. This codes for CSARDGTRTSDTQYF.

There are many counts of this clonotype. The chain recombines TRBV7-8 with TRBJ2-3; either TRBD1 or TRBD2 may supply D (5 bases each). The CDR3 consists of 15 residues. V lost 3 bases, J lost 3 bases, and 13 bases lay in between. Germline lookup yields CDR1 SGHVS and CDR2 FQNEAQ. This CDR3 reads CASSFAGTLTDTQYF. CDR3 sequence (DNA): TGTGCCAGCAGCTTCGCCGGGACCTTAACAGATACGCAGTATTTT.